The 20 T cell receptor beta chains given below trace back to one sample, sequenced in a study of regulatory T cells in long-lasting Graves disease (dated by TCRdb to the early 2020s). Library preparation employed multiplex PCR. Sequencer: Illumina HiSeq 4000. To build TCR beta libraries, CDR3 regions were amplified by Arm-PCR using iRepertoire HTBI primers. The public reads were quality trimmed at Q25 with fastp and then assembled into clones with MiXCR by TCRdb, keeping productive beta chains. Each entry is one CDR3 protein sequence, shown with its most common DNA and genes. The sample includes approximately 540,000 distinct CDR3 sequences, with around 12% observed a single time. The ten biggest clones cover roughly 8.9% of the sample. The label giving this sample's time point can be read as: newly diagnosed GD, antithyroid drugs for less than 3 months. RNA was extracted from PBMCs in TRIzol for both TCR sequencing and RNA sequencing.

The same data also went into a second study, on T cells in Graves' hyperthyroidism and ophthalmopathy.

This sample comprised peripheral blood mononuclear cells (PBMCs), obtained at new diagnosis, from a patient treated with antithyroid drugs. The receptors here all came from a woman in her twenties or thirties with Graves disease. Donor details come from another sample of the same person, matched by shared clones.

This clonotype was detected ten times or more. The rearrangement joins TRBV27 to TRBJ1-5, with TRBD1 as a possible D gene (5 bases). This CDR3 is 17 amino acids long. Trimming removed 4 bases from V and 0 bases from J, with 16 bases in between. CDR1 MNHEY and CDR2 SMNVEV come from the germline V gene (reference sequence). This CDR3 reads CASSSDRYAYSNQPQHF. The CDR3 DNA reads as TGTGCCAGCAGTTCCGACAGATACGCTTATAGCAATCAGCCCCAGCATTTT.

This clonotype was seen many times. V and J are TRBV11-2 and TRBJ2-1; D is undetermined. This CDR3 is built from 13 residues. CDR1 SGHAT and CDR2 FQNNGV come from the germline V gene. Trimming removed 5 bases from V and 14 bases from J, with 19 bases in between. The CDR3 nucleotides are TGTGCCAGCAGCCCCGGGTCTCAACCGTGGAAGTTCTTC. As protein: CASSPGSQPWKFF.

To note about this clonotype: Just one base apart from a much larger clone, this may be a read error. The J gene is TRBJ2-1, the V gene TRBV5-8; D remains ambiguous. The germline V gene encodes CDR1 SGHTS and CDR2 YDEGEE. The V end lost 6 bases, the J end lost 0 bases, and 13 bases lay between the germline ends. The CDR3 is made up of 15 amino acids. The CDR3 protein is CASTQARISYNEQFF. DNA of the CDR3: TGTGCCAGCACCCAGGCCCGAATCTCCTACAATGAGCAGTTCTTC.

This clonotype was counted many times. V and J are TRBV11-2 and TRBJ1-2, with 10 bases that match TRBD1. There are 15 residues in the CDR3. The J segment lost 3 bases and the V segment lost 10 bases, leaving 11 bases of the junction unmatched. Germline lookup yields CDR1 SGHAT and CDR2 FQNNGV. CDR3 sequence (DNA): TGTGCCACCAGGGACAGGGGCGATGCGGACTATGGCTACACCTTC. It encodes CATRDRGDADYGYTF.

This clonotype was counted ten times or more. The gene calls are TRBV20-1 and TRBJ2-2, with 8 bases identical to TRBD2. Germline CDR1 is DFQATT and CDR2 is SNEGSKA (reference sequence). The CDR3 contains 16 residues. Germline trimming cut 1 base from V and 2 bases from J; bases unmatched to any gene: 6. CDR3 amino acids: CSARGSGKSNTGELFF. The CDR3 DNA sequence: TGCAGTGCTAGAGGTAGCGGGAAATCAAACACCGGGGAGCTGTTTTTT.

The sample holds many counts of this clonotype. The J gene is TRBJ2-5, the V gene TRBV6-2 or TRBV6-3; TRBD2 agrees at 7 bases. The CDR3 has 14 amino acids. CDR1 is MNHEY and CDR2 is SVGEGT in the germline V gene. The trim removed 3 bases at V and 4 bases at J, leaving 5 bases unmatched. This CDR3 reads CASSYPGGGETQYF. The CDR3 DNA reads TGTGCCAGCAGTTATCCCGGCGGGGGAGAGACCCAGTACTTC.

This rearrangement joins TRBV4-2 to TRBJ2-3; D not certain. Trimming left V 2 bases short and J 7 bases short, with 22 bases between. This CDR3 is 17 amino acids long. Germline V CDR1 and CDR2: LGHNA, YNFKEQ. In DNA form, the CDR3 reads TGTGCCAGCAGCCAACTCCCGGGTTCAAGCGAGTTACATACGCAGTATTTT. Its translation: CASSQLPGSSELHTQYF.

This clonotype was found many times. The chain employs TRBV11-2 and TRBJ2-7; 12 bases agree with TRBD2. CDR1 is SGHAT and CDR2 is FQNNGV in the germline V gene. The CDR3 is 16 amino acids. The J segment lost 3 bases and the V segment lost 3 bases, leaving 6 bases of the junction unmatched. The CDR3 DNA sequence: TGTGCCAGCAGCTTGCCCTGGACTAGCGGGGTCTACGAGCAGTACTTC. This codes for CASSLPWTSGVYEQYF.

This clonotype has a count of ten or more. In DNA, the CDR3 is TGCAGTGCTAGTCCGGGATTTCAAGAGACCCAGTACTTC. Protein product: CSASPGFQETQYF. The chain uses TRBV20-1 and TRBJ2-5; D is possibly TRBD2 (5 bases). This CDR3 contains 13 residues. V was pared by 3 bases and J by 2 bases, with 10 bases between. The germline CDR1 and CDR2 sequences are DFQATT and SNEGSKA (reference sequence).

The sample holds many counts of this clonotype. DNA for the CDR3: TGTGCCAGCCGGGACGACCTCGATCAGCCCCAGCATTTT. Protein product: CASRDDLDQPQHF. The V call is TRBV27, the J call TRBJ1-5; maybe TRBD1 (5 bases). The V gene's germline CDR1 is MNHEY and CDR2 SMNVEV (reference sequence). The V end lost 8 bases, the J end lost 5 bases, and 13 bases lay between the germline ends. The CDR3 has 13 residues.

There are many counts of this clonotype. The chain employs TRBV28 and TRBJ1-2; possibly TRBD1 for D (6 bases). The V end lost 6 bases, the J end lost 4 bases, and 15 bases lay between the germline ends. Per the germline V gene, CDR1 is MDHEN and CDR2 is SYDVKM. The CDR3 runs 14 residues. CDR3 sequence (DNA): TGTGCCAGCAGGGAAGGACAGCGGCTCTATGGCTACACCTTC. This codes for CASREGQRLYGYTF.

This chain joins TRBV11-3 and TRBJ2-5; D is perhaps TRBD2 (5 bases). V lost 5 bases to trimming and J lost 1 base, with 8 bases between them. In germline, CDR1 is SGHNT, CDR2 YENEEA. The CDR3 covers 13 residues. The CDR3 sequence: CASSRRPQETQYF. Here the CDR3 DNA reads TGTGCCAGCAGCAGGAGGCCCCAAGAGACCCAGTACTTC.

At least ten counts were recorded for this clonotype. Its ends do not fully match the called genes, so a read error is possible. The chain's CDR3 is CATTGMVSSEQYF. For the CDR3, the DNA is TGTGCCACCACAGGGATGGTTTCCTCCGAGCAGTACTTC. This chain uses TRBV28 with TRBJ2-7, with a tentative D call TRBD1 (6 bases). From germline, CDR1 is MDHEN and CDR2 SYDVKM. The CDR3 spans 13 residues. Supplemented by reference TRBV28 and TRBJ2-7, the full variable domain reads DVKVTQSSRYLVKRTGEKVFLECVQDMDHENMFWYRQDPGLGLRLIYFSYDVKMKEKGDIPEGYSVSREKKERFSLILESASTNQTSMYLCATTGMVSSEQYFGPGTRLTVT.

This clonotype came up many times. The V call is TRBV11-2, the J call TRBJ1-5; 7 bases align to TRBD1. V shed 5 bases, J shed 1 base, and the junction held 8 bases outside the gene matches. The CDR3 has 16 amino acids. Germline V gives CDR1 SGHAT, CDR2 FQNNGV. CDR3 nucleotide sequence: TGTGCCAGCAGCCCCGGGACAGCTATAAGCAATCAGCCCCAGCATTTT. It translates to CASSPGTAISNQPQHF. Using reference TRBV11-2 and TRBJ1-5 for the parts outside the CDR3, the full variable domain is EAGVAQSPRYKIIEKRQSVAFWCNPISGHATLYWYQQILGQGPKLLIQFQNNGVVDDSQLPKDRFSAERLKGVDSTLKIQPAKLEDSAVYLCASSPGTAISNQPQHFGDGTRLSIL.

Only a few counts were recorded for this clonotype. This may be a read error: a much more frequent sequence differs by one nucleotide. The chain carries TRBV12-3 or TRBV12-4 and TRBJ2-5, with D unresolved. This CDR3 contains 13 residues. DNA of the CDR3: TGTGTCAGCAGTTCCCGACGGGAAGAGACCCAGTACTTC. It translates to CVSSSRREETQYF.

Points on this clonotype: With a much larger clone just one base away, this may be a read error. The chain combines TRBV7-2 with TRBJ1-1, with a tentative D call TRBD1 (5 bases). Germline V lookup: CDR1 SGHTA, CDR2 FQGNSA. V shed 10 bases and J shed 1 base, with 7 bases lying between them. The CDR3 covers 11 residues. CDR3 sequence (DNA): TGTGCCACCACAGGGAACACTGAAGCTTTCTTT. It is translated as CATTGNTEAFF.

This clonotype was counted many times. The genes are TRBV11-2 and TRBJ2-1; D ambiguous. The CDR3 covers 14 residues. Trimming shortened V by 2 bases and J by 0 bases, and 5 bases separated the two germline ends. In germline, CDR1 is SGHAT, CDR2 FQNNGV. The CDR3 reads CASSLRLSYNEQFF. The CDR3 DNA reads as TGTGCCAGCAGCTTACGACTCTCCTACAATGAGCAGTTCTTC.

In its sample, this clonotype was seen many times. This chain joins TRBV6-2 or TRBV6-3 and TRBJ2-7; 13 bases are a match to TRBD2. CDR3 length: 16 amino acids. V gave up 6 bases and J gave up 5 bases; unmatched junction bases: 10. CDR1 and CDR2 from the germline V gene are MNHEY and SVGEGT. This CDR3 reads CASRSLRTSGSHEQYF. The CDR3 coding sequence is TGTGCCAGCAGATCACTTAGGACTAGCGGGAGTCACGAGCAGTACTTC.

This clonotype was detected only once. The chain couples TRBV18 to TRBJ2-5; 7 positions agree with TRBD2. The J call is uncertain, as TRBJ2-1 better fits the DNA end. From germline, CDR1 is KGHSH and CDR2 LQKENI. This CDR3 has 15 residues. CDR3: CASSPSGGVRNEQFF. The CDR3 coding sequence is TGTGCCAGCTCACCTTCGGGAGGAGTGCGGAATGAGCAGTTCTTC.

The chain carries TRBV2 and TRBJ1-2; D is possibly TRBD1 (5 bases). The ends were cut back, 8 bases at V and 10 bases at J, with 17 bases in the middle. The CDR3 covers 12 residues. Germline values: CDR1 SNHLY, CDR2 FYNNEI. In DNA form, the CDR3 reads TGTGCCAGCTCTCAGACGGGGGGAGTCTACACCTTC. It specifies CASSQTGGVYTF. Based on the CDR3 plus reference TRBV2 and TRBJ1-2, the full variable domain is EPEVTQTPSHQVTQMGQEVILRCVPISNHLYFYWYRQILGQKVEFLVSFYNNEISEKSEIFDDQFSVERPDGSNFTLKIRSTKLEDSAMYFCASSQTGGVYTFGSGTRLTVV.